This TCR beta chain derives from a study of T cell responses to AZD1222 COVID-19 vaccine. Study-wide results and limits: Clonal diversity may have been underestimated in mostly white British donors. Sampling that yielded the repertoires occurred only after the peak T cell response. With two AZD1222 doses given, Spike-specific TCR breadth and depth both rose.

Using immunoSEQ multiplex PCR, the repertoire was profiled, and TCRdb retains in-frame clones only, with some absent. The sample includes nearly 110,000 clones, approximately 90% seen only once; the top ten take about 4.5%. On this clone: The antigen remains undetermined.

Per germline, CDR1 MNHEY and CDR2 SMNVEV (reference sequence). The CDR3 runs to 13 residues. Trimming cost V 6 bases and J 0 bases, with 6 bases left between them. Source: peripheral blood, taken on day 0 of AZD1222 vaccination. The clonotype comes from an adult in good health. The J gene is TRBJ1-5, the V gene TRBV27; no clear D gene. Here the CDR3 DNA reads TGTGCCAGCAGCCCCTTTAGCAATCAGCCCCAGCATTTT. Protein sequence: CASSPFSNQPQHF.